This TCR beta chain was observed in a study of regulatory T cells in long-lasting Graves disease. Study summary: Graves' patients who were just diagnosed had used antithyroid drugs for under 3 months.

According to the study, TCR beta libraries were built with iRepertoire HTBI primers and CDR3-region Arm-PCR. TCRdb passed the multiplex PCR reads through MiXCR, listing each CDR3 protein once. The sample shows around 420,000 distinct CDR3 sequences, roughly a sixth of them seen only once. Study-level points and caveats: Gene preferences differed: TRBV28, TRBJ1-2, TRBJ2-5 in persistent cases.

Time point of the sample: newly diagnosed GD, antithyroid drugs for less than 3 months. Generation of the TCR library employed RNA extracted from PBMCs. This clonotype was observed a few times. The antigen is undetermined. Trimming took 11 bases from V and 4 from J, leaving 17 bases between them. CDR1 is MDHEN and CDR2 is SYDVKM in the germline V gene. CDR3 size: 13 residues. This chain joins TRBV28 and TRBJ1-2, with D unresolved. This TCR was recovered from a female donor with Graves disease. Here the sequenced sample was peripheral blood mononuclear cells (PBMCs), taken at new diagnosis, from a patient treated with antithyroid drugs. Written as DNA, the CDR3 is TGTGCCTCCTCATTAGGGCAGTTCTATGGCTACACCTTC. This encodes CASSLGQFYGYTF.